The sample holds one count of the clone carrying this T cell receptor beta chain. This entry comes from a study of control samples from healthy donors and cancer patients. This CDR3 spans 17 amino acids. Unmatched junction bases numbered 11, after V lost 3 bases and J lost 8 bases. CDR1 is MDHEN, CDR2 SYDVKM, per germline. Sequencing used immunoSEQ multiplex PCR; TCRdb keeps in-frame clones, though not all of them. The data hold tens of thousands of clones, with around three quarters observed a single time. This chain uses TRBV28 with TRBJ1-6; 9 nucleotides match TRBD1. Specimen: PBMCs. This clonotype was sampled from a man aged 55 to 70 with head and neck cancer. Here the CDR3 reads CASSFIRAGTGHSPLHF. The CDR3 DNA sequence: TGTGCCAGCAGTTTTATTCGCGCCGGGACAGGGCATTCACCCCTCCACTTT.